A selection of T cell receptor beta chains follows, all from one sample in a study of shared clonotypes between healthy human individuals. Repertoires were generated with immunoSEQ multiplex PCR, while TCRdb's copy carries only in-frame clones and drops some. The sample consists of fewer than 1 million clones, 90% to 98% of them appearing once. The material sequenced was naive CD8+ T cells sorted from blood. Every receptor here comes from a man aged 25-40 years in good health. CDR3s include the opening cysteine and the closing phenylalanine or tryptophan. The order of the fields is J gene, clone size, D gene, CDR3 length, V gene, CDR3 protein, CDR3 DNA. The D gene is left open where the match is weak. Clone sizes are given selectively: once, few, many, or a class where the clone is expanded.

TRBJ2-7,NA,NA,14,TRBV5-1,CASSLTGPPYEQYF,TGCGCCAGCAGCTTGACAGGCCCCCCCTACGAGCAGTACTTC
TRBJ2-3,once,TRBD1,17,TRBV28,CASSWDRTGRMTDTQYF,TGTGCCAGCAGTTGGGACAGGACAGGGCGGATGACAGATACGCAGTATTTT
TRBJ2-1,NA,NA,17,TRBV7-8,CASSLELPAERHNEQFF,TGTGCCAGCAGCTTAGAACTACCCGCCGAACGGCACAATGAGCAGTTCTTC
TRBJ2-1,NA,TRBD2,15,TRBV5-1,CASSPMTSGTLEQFF,TGCGCCAGCAGTCCCATGACTAGCGGGACCCTTGAGCAGTTCTTC
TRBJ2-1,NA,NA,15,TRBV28,CASSGVVTNYNEQFF,TGTGCCAGCAGCGGGGTAGTGACGAACTACAATGAGCAGTTCTTC
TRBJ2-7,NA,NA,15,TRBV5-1,CASSLGSTGFDEQYF,TGCGCCAGCAGCTTGGGTTCGACAGGCTTCGACGAGCAGTACTTC
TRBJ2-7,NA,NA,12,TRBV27,CASIGLGYEQYF,TGTGCCAGCATAGGATTGGGCTACGAGCAGTACTTC
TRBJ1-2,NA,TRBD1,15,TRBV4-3,CASSQTGQGNYGYTF,TGCGCCAGCAGCCAAACGGGACAGGGGAACTATGGCTACACCTTC
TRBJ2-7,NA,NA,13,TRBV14,CASSREDGYEQYF,TGTGCCAGCAGCCGGGAGGACGGGTACGAGCAGTACTTC
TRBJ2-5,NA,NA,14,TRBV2,CASWRRGPQETQYF,TGTGCCAGCTGGCGGAGGGGCCCTCAAGAGACCCAGTACTTC
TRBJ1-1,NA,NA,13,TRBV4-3,CASSQDGVAEAFF,TGCGCCAGCAGCCAAGACGGAGTCGCTGAAGCTTTCTTT
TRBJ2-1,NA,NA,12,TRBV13,CASSLSRGEQFF,TGTGCCAGCAGCTTAAGTAGGGGCGAGCAGTTCTTC
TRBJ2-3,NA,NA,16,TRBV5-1,CASSLVAGTSTDTQYF,TGCGCCAGCAGCTTGGTCGCCGGCACTAGCACAGATACGCAGTATTTT
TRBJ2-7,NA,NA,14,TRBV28,CASSLASGDHEQYF,TGTGCCAGCAGTTTAGCCTCAGGGGATCACGAGCAGTACTTC
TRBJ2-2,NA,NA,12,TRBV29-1,CSVLPGTGELFF,TGCAGCGTTCTCCCAGGGACCGGGGAGCTGTTTTTT
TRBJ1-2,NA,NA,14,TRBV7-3,CASSLYPGTYGYTF,TGTGCCAGCAGCTTATATCCAGGGACCTATGGCTACACCTTC
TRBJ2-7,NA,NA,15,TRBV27,CASSPRQGRVYEQYF,TGTGCCAGTTCTCCGAGACAGGGGAGGGTCTACGAGCAGTACTTC
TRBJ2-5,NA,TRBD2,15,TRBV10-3,CAISESAGGLETQYF,TGTGCCATCAGTGAGTCGGCGGGGGGCTTGGAGACCCAGTACTTC
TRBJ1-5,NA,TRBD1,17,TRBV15,CATSTRQGFDSNQPQHF,TGTGCCACCAGCACTCGACAGGGGTTTGATAGCAATCAGCCCCAGCATTTT
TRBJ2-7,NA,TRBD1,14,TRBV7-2,CASSSRDRSYEQYF,TGTGCCAGCAGCTCCCGGGACAGGAGTTACGAGCAGTACTTC
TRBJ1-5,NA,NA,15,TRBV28,CASNARGLSNQPQHF,TGTGCCAGCAATGCGAGGGGCCTGAGCAATCAGCCCCAGCATTTT
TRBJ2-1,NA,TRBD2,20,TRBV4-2,CASSQLLAGGSPSSYNEQFF,TGTGCCAGCAGCCAATTACTAGCGGGAGGATCCCCGAGCTCCTACAATGAGCAGTTCTTC
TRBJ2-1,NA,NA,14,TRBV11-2,CASSPGGGDNEQFF,TGTGCCAGCAGCCCCGGAGGGGGGGACAATGAGCAGTTCTTC
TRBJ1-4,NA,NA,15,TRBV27,CASSLGAATNEKLFF,TGTGCCAGCAGTTTGGGGGCTGCAACTAATGAAAAACTGTTTTTT
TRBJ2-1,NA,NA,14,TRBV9,CASQGSWGNNEQFF,TGTGCCAGTCAGGGGAGTTGGGGGAACAATGAGCAGTTCTTC
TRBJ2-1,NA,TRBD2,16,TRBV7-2,CASSLSAGGYIGGQFF,TGTGCCAGCAGCTTATCGGCGGGAGGTTACATCGGGGGGCAGTTCTTC
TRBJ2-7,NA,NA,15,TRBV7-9,CASSLAPDRAYEQYF,TGTGCCAGCAGCTTAGCGCCAGACAGAGCCTACGAGCAGTACTTC
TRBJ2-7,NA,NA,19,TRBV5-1,CASSSGGTVVLPSSYEQYF,TGCGCCAGCAGCTCTGGGGGGACGGTCGTCTTGCCTAGCTCCTACGAGCAGTACTTC
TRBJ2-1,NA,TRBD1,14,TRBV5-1,CASSLGESGTEQFF,TGCGCCAGCAGCTTGGGGGAGTCCGGGACAGAACAGTTCTTC
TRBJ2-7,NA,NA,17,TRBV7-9,CASSFSRGQPKSYEQYF,TGTGCCAGCAGCTTTAGTCGAGGACAGCCCAAGAGCTACGAGCAGTACTTC
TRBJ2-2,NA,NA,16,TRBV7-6,CASSLGNSVGTGELFF,TGTGCCAGCAGCTTAGGAAATTCGGTTGGCACCGGGGAGCTGTTTTTT
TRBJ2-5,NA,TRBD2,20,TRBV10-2,CASSESMALTRDSGGETQYF,TGCGCCAGCAGTGAGTCGATGGCGCTTACGCGGGACTCCGGGGGGGAGACCCAGTACTTC
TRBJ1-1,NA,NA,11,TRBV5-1,CASGWGTEAFF,TGCGCCAGCGGATGGGGCACTGAAGCTTTCTTT
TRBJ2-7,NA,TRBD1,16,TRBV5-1,CASAATPGQGTGEQYF,TGCGCCAGCGCCGCAACTCCGGGACAGGGGACAGGGGAGCAGTACTTC
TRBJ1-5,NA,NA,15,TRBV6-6,CASSYSTNENQPQHF,TGTGCCAGCAGTTACTCGACAAACGAAAATCAGCCCCAGCATTTT
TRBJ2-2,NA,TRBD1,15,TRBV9,CASKQATGPAGELFF,TGTGCCAGCAAGCAGGCGACAGGGCCCGCCGGGGAGCTGTTTTTT
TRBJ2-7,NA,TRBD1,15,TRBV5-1,CASSFDRAWSYEQYF,TGCGCCAGCAGCTTCGACAGGGCCTGGTCCTACGAGCAGTACTTC
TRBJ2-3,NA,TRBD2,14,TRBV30,CAWSPTSGTDTQYF,TGTGCCTGGAGCCCGACTAGCGGTACAGATACGCAGTATTTT
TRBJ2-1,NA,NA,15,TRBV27,CASSLTGSSYNEQFF,TGTGCCAGCAGTCTAACAGGGAGCTCCTACAATGAGCAGTTCTTC
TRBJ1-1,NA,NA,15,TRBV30,CAWSRTGPRVDEAFF,TGTGCCTGGAGTCGAACAGGGCCCCGGGTTGATGAAGCTTTCTTT
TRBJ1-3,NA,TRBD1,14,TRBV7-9,CASSFPGGENTIYF,TGTGCCAGCAGCTTTCCAGGGGGCGAAAACACCATATATTTT
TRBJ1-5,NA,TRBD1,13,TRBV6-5,CASSNRGNQPQHF,TGTGCCAGCAGCAACAGGGGGAATCAGCCCCAGCATTTT
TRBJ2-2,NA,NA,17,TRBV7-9,CASSLDLGDANTGELFF,TGTGCCAGCAGCTTAGATCTAGGCGACGCGAACACCGGGGAGCTGTTTTTT
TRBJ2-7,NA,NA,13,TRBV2,CAPRHRTTYEQYF,TGTGCCCCCCGACATAGGACCACCTACGAGCAGTACTTC
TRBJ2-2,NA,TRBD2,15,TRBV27,CASSYSGSGTGELFF,TGTGCCAGCAGTTATAGCGGGAGCGGCACCGGGGAGCTGTTTTTT
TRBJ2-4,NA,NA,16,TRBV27,CASSSSTGGRGNIQYF,TGTGCCAGCAGTTCCTCGACGGGGGGCAGGGGGAACATTCAGTACTTC
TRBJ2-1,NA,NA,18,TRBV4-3,CASSQGPSRRDQLDEQFF,TGCGCCAGCAGCCAAGGACCGTCAAGGCGGGACCAACTGGATGAGCAGTTCTTC
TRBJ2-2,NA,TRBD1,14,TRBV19,CASSFGQGTGELFF,TGTGCCAGTAGTTTCGGACAGGGGACCGGGGAGCTGTTTTTT
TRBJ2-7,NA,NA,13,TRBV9,CASSGGGYDEQYF,TGTGCCAGCAGCGGAGGGGGTTATGACGAGCAGTACTTC
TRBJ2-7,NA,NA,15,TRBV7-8,CASSSLAVTTYEQYF,TGTGCCAGCAGCTCGTTAGCGGTTACCACCTACGAGCAGTACTTC
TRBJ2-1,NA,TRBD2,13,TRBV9,CASSLRLANEQFF,TGTGCCAGCAGCCTGAGACTAGCTAACGAGCAGTTCTTC
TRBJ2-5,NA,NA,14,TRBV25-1,CASSQRGNQETQYF,TGTGCCAGCAGTCAAAGAGGGAACCAAGAGACCCAGTACTTC
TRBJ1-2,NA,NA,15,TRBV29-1,CSVDMEQGGNYGYTF,TGCAGCGTAGACATGGAGCAGGGAGGGAACTATGGCTACACCTTC
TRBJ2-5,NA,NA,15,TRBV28,CASNFGDLAQETQYF,TGTGCCAGCAATTTTGGGGATTTGGCTCAAGAGACCCAGTACTTC
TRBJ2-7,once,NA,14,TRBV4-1,CASSQDQGGYEQYF,TGCGCCAGCAGCCAAGATCAGGGAGGCTACGAGCAGTACTTC
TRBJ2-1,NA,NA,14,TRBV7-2,CALGEGPNYNEQFF,TGTGCCCTAGGAGAGGGTCCAAACTACAATGAGCAGTTCTTC
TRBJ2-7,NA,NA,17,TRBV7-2,CASSPFLVPLGSYEQYF,TGTGCCAGCAGCCCATTCCTAGTCCCGTTGGGTTCCTACGAGCAGTACTTC